What follows are 29 T cell receptor beta chains derived from one specimen sequenced in a study of cytotoxic CD8 clonotypes in ibrutinib-treated CLL. Profiled with immunoSEQ multiplex PCR; TCRdb holds only in-frame clones, not every one. Of around 140,000 clones listed, roughly 77% were seen once; the top ten hold under 35%. Specimen: PBMCs, collected after 12 months of ibrutinib treatment. The receptors stem from a human donor with chronic lymphocytic leukemia.

V gene TRBV2 combines with J gene TRBJ1-2, with D uncertain. With 7 bases removed from V and 4 bases from J, the gap between germline ends came to 10 bases. The CDR3 sequence is 12 residues long. Germline loops: CDR1 SNHLY, CDR2 FYNNEI. CDR3 protein: CASTYGSYGYTF. The CDR3, as DNA: TGTGCCAGCACCTACGGGTCCTATGGCTACACCTTC.

This clone is termed medium-sized. This sequence joins TRBV10-3 and TRBJ1-1; D possibly corresponds to TRBD1 (6 bases). Deletions cut 10 bases from V and 1 base from J, with 19 bases between. Germline CDR1 and CDR2: ENHRY and SYGVKD. CDR3 length: 15 residues. CDR3 sequence: CATGPIRGTNTEAFF. For the CDR3, the DNA is TGTGCCACCGGCCCGATCAGGGGAACGAACACTGAAGCTTTCTTT.

V is TRBV7-7 and J is TRBJ2-3; 8 nucleotides agree with TRBD1. V lost 2 bases, J lost 5 bases, and 15 bases stayed unmatched. The germline gives CDR1 SSHAT, CDR2 FNYEAQ (reference sequence). This CDR3 spans 18 amino acids. Here the CDR3 reads CASSLQAPAGGSGDTQYF. Written as DNA, the CDR3 is TGTGCCAGCAGCTTACAGGCCCCAGCAGGGGGCTCAGGAGATACGCAGTATTTT.

The V gene is TRBV25-1, the J gene TRBJ2-5, with D maybe TRBD2 (5 bases). The germline V gene encodes CDR1 MGHDK and CDR2 SYGVNS. V lost 4 bases and J 2 bases, leaving 17 bases between the germline ends. The CDR3 length is 16 residues. CDR3 in amino acids: CASSGNRLSLQETQYF. Written as DNA, the CDR3 is TGTGCCAGCAGTGGTAACAGACTAAGTCTTCAAGAGACCCAGTACTTC.

V and J are TRBV27 and TRBJ2-1; D is possibly TRBD2 (6 bases). The V gene lost 5 bases and the J gene lost 7 bases, with 15 bases spanning the gap. The germline CDR1 and CDR2 sequences are MNHEY and SMNVEV (reference sequence). The CDR3 contains 14 residues. CDR3: CASSPLRGSNEQFF. The CDR3 DNA sequence: TGTGCCAGCAGTCCTCTCCGGGGGAGTAATGAGCAGTTCTTC.

The gene calls are TRBV7-9 and TRBJ2-1; 7 nucleotides match TRBD2. The ends lost 3 bases at V and 8 bases at J; junction bases unmatched: 13. The CDR3 runs 16 residues. The germline V gene has CDR1 SEHNR and CDR2 FQNEAQ (reference sequence). The CDR3 DNA is TGTGCCAGCAGCTTGTCGGGACTACCCGGGATGGATGAGCAGTTCTTC. It codes for CASSLSGLPGMDEQFF.

This clone was counted a few times. The rearrangement uses TRBV6-1 and TRBJ1-2, with D unresolved. Germline V gene lookup returns CDR1 MNHNS and CDR2 SASEGT. The CDR3 is 14 amino acids. V was pared by 2 bases and J by 4 bases, with 11 bases between. CDR3 in DNA: TGTGCCAGCAGTGAATTGGGAGCTGGCTATGGCTACACCTTC. As protein: CASSELGAGYGYTF.

V usage is TRBV5-1 and J usage is TRBJ2-2, with 8 bases identical to TRBD1. V trimming: 1 base; J trimming: 3 bases; junction bases outside the gene matches: 2. Germline V gene lookup returns CDR1 SGHRS and CDR2 YFSETQ. The CDR3 extends over 15 amino acids. The CDR3 protein is CASSLRQGYTGELFF. In nucleotides, the CDR3 is TGCGCCAGCAGCTTGAGACAGGGGTACACCGGGGAGCTGTTTTTT.

CDR3 bases: TGTGCCAGCTCACCAATACTGACAGGGGTTAATGAGCAGTTCTTC. Residues: CASSPILTGVNEQFF. The rearrangement joins TRBV18 to TRBJ2-1; 8 nucleotides line up with TRBD1. Trimming took 2 bases from V and 7 from J; bases not matched to a gene: 7. The CDR3 extends over 15 amino acids. In germline, CDR1 is KGHSH, CDR2 LQKENI.

The rearrangement links TRBV27 to TRBJ2-3, with D unresolved. Deletions cut 3 bases from V and 6 bases from J, with 13 bases between. The CDR3 has 14 amino acids. CDR1 MNHEY and CDR2 SMNVEV come from the germline V gene (reference sequence). The CDR3 sequence is CASSLSVAPDTQYF. DNA for the CDR3: TGTGCCAGCAGTTTGTCAGTCGCCCCCGATACGCAGTATTTT.

DNA for the CDR3: TGTGCCAGTAGGCCAATCCCTTGGGAGGGGCTCACTGAAGCTTTCTTT. This encodes CASRPIPWEGLTEAFF. V usage is TRBV2 and J usage is TRBJ1-1, with D tentatively TRBD1 (5 bases). Trimming cost V 9 bases and J 4 bases, with 24 bases left between them. The CDR3 spans 16 residues. In germline, CDR1 is SNHLY, CDR2 FYNNEI.

The chain recombines TRBV5-1 with TRBJ2-3; 12 bases map to TRBD2. Germline V CDR1 and CDR2: SGHRS, YFSETQ. This CDR3 contains 18 residues. J gave up 1 base and V 0 bases, and 6 bases lay outside the gene matches. CDR3 in DNA: TGCGCCAGCAGCTTGGGGCTAGCGGGAGGGCCCGGCACAGATACGCAGTATTTT. Protein: CASSLGLAGGPGTDTQYF.

The chain couples TRBV7-9 to TRBJ1-1; D remains ambiguous. V was clipped by 3 bases and J by 8 bases, with 7 bases between them. The CDR3 is 11 amino acids. Germline CDR1 is SEHNR and CDR2 is FQNEAQ (reference sequence). CDR3 sequence reads: CASSFEPEAFF. CDR3 sequence (DNA): TGTGCCAGCAGCTTCGAGCCCGAAGCTTTCTTT. Full variable domain (outside the CDR3, taken from reference TRBV7-9 and TRBJ1-1): DTGVSQNPRHKITKRGQNVTFRCDPISEHNRLYWYRQTLGQGPEFLTYFQNEAQLEKSRLLSDRFSAERPKGSFSTLEIQRTEQGDSAMYLCASSFEPEAFFGQGTRLTVV.

The chain has TRBV7-2 and TRBJ2-7; TRBD2 agrees at 11 bases. Germline CDR1 SGHTA, CDR2 FQGNSA. Losses at the gene ends were 1 base for V and 6 bases for J; bases not matched to a gene: 5. The CDR3 is 15 amino acids. CDR3 in amino acids: CASSLGLAGGGEQYF. CDR3 DNA sequence: TGTGCCAGCAGCTTAGGGCTAGCGGGAGGAGGCGAGCAGTACTTC.

The gene calls are TRBV19 and TRBJ2-5, with no clear D. Germline assignment: CDR1 LNHDA and CDR2 SQIVND (reference sequence). V was shortened by 1 base and J by 1 base, with 10 bases between the two germline ends. This CDR3 comprises 15 residues. This CDR3 is CASSIVQGPQETQYF. CDR3 sequence (DNA): TGTGCCAGTAGTATAGTTCAAGGACCCCAAGAGACCCAGTACTTC.

The V gene is TRBV30, the J gene TRBJ2-7, with 9 nucleotides matching TRBD1. Germline V lookup: CDR1 GTSNPN, CDR2 SVGIG (reference sequence). The CDR3 consists of 15 residues. Trimming at V came to 2 bases and at J to 0 bases, leaving 5 bases not matched to a gene. CDR3 region: CAWSPGTGSSYEQYF. DNA of the CDR3: TGTGCCTGGAGTCCCGGGACAGGGAGCTCCTACGAGCAGTACTTC.

The V call is TRBV19, the J call TRBJ2-5; the D gene is possibly TRBD2 (6 bases). The CDR3 is 16 residues long. Per the germline V gene, CDR1 is LNHDA and CDR2 is SQIVND (reference sequence). V gave up 3 bases and J gave up 2 bases, with 16 bases separating them. The CDR3 loop reads CASSIAAASAQETQYF. CDR3 coding DNA: TGTGCCAGTAGTATCGCCGCGGCTAGCGCACAAGAGACCCAGTACTTC.

The chain combines TRBV5-5 with TRBJ2-2, with TRBD1 matching 7 bases. Germline trimming cut 9 bases from V and 1 base from J; bases unmatched to any gene: 6. The CDR3 is 14 amino acids. Looked up from germline, CDR1 is SGHKS and CDR2 is YYEKEE (reference sequence). CDR3 bases: TGTGCCACCTCCCGGACAGGGAACACCGGGGAGCTGTTTTTT. It is translated as CATSRTGNTGELFF.

The J gene is TRBJ1-1, the V gene TRBV4-2; 9 positions match TRBD1. CDR3 size: 16 residues. The germline CDR1 and CDR2 sequences are LGHNA and YNFKEQ. J was trimmed by 5 bases and V by 0 bases; bases with no gene match: 7. In nucleotides, the CDR3 is TGTGCCAGCAGCCAAGACCCCAGACAGGGGGGGACTGAAGCTTTCTTT. Residues: CASSQDPRQGGTEAFF.

This chain links TRBV6-5 with TRBJ1-2; 9 nucleotides agree with TRBD1. The CDR3 loop spans 12 amino acids. CDR1 is MNHEY and CDR2 is SVGAGI in the germline V gene. V dropped 6 bases and J dropped 7; count of bases not matched to a gene: 3. CDR3 DNA: TGTGCCAGCAGGGGACAGGGATTTGGCTACACCTTC. Residues: CASRGQGFGYTF.

The V call is TRBV7-9, the J call TRBJ1-3; D call uncertain. V was clipped by 0 bases and J by 4 bases, with 10 bases between them. The CDR3 length is 15 residues. CDR1 is SEHNR, CDR2 FQNEAQ, per germline (reference sequence). CDR3 loop: CASSLAWKGGNTIYF. CDR3 sequence (DNA): TGTGCCAGCAGCTTAGCCTGGAAAGGGGGAAACACCATATATTTT.

CDR3 DNA sequence: TGTGCCAGCAGCTTAGATGAGGGCAGGGCCTACGAGCAGTACTTC. This gives the protein CASSLDEGRAYEQYF. The chain joins TRBV7-6 to TRBJ2-7; TRBD1 or TRBD2 may be the D gene (5 bases each). The CDR3 contains 15 residues. The V gene's germline CDR1 is SGHVS and CDR2 FNYEAQ. Trimming pared 1 base from V and 2 bases from J, leaving 12 bases between.

V gene TRBV5-1 combines with J gene TRBJ1-1; D is possibly TRBD1 (6 bases). Per germline, CDR1 SGHRS and CDR2 YFSETQ. The CDR3 totals 14 residues. Trimming stripped 6 bases from V and 0 bases from J, with 12 bases between. DNA of the CDR3: TGCGCCAGCACCCTAGGGGGAATGAACACTGAAGCTTTCTTT. Translating gives CASTLGGMNTEAFF. Full variable domain (outside the CDR3, taken from reference TRBV5-1 and TRBJ1-1): KAGVTQTPRYLIKTRGQQVTLSCSPISGHRSVSWYQQTPGQGLQFLFEYFSETQRNKGNFPGRFSGRQFSNSRSEMNVSTLELGDSALYLCASTLGGMNTEAFFGQGTRLTVV.

The V gene is TRBV2, the J gene TRBJ2-7; D uncertain. The germline gives CDR1 SNHLY, CDR2 FYNNEI. V gave up 2 bases and J gave up 2 bases, with 16 bases separating them. The CDR3 runs to 16 residues. The CDR3 nucleotides read TGTGCCAGCAGTGAAATGTCCACAGCGCTCACCTACGAGCAGTACTTC. Amino acid sequence: CASSEMSTALTYEQYF. Together with reference TRBV2 and TRBJ2-7, the CDR3 gives the full variable domain: EPEVTQTPSHQVTQMGQEVILRCVPISNHLYFYWYRQILGQKVEFLVSFYNNEISEKSEIFDDQFSVERPDGSNFTLKIRSTKLEDSAMYFCASSEMSTALTYEQYFGPGTRLTVT.

The chain is built from TRBV6-1 and TRBJ2-4; D is uncertain. The CDR3 covers 14 residues. V was shortened by 0 bases and J by 8 bases, with 11 bases between the two germline ends. Germline assignment: CDR1 MNHNS and CDR2 SASEGT. CDR3 amino acids: CASSEAGDRDIQYF. The CDR3 nucleotides are TGTGCCAGCAGTGAAGCTGGAGACCGGGACATTCAGTACTTC.

This chain joins TRBV4-1 and TRBJ1-5; D is perhaps TRBD1 (5 bases). V lost 0 bases and J lost 3, with 15 bases in between. The germline CDR1 and CDR2 sequences are MGHRA and YSYEKL. This CDR3 is built from 17 residues. The CDR3 loop is CASSQEFGAANNQPQHF. CDR3 DNA: TGCGCCAGCAGCCAAGAATTTGGGGCAGCTAACAATCAGCCCCAGCATTTT.

V and J are TRBV15 and TRBJ2-1, with D possibly matching TRBD2 (5 bases). The CDR3 totals 15 residues. V shed 0 bases and J shed 4 bases, with 10 bases lying between them. CDR1 is LNHNV and CDR2 is YYDKDF in the germline V gene (reference sequence). The CDR3, as DNA: TGTGCCACCAGCAGAGACAGCGGCCCTTACAATGAGCAGTTCTTC. Translation: CATSRDSGPYNEQFF. Full variable domain (remainder filled in from reference TRBV15 and TRBJ2-1): DAMVIQNPRYQVTQFGKPVTLSCSQTLNHNVMYWYQQKSSQAPKLLFHYYDKDFNNEADTPDNFQSRRPNTSFCFLDIRSPGLGDTAMYLCATSRDSGPYNEQFFGPGTRLTVL.

The V and J genes are TRBV27 and TRBJ2-1; possibly TRBD2 for D (6 bases). V shed 5 bases and J shed 4 bases, with 15 bases lying between them. In germline, CDR1 is MNHEY, CDR2 SMNVEV (reference sequence). CDR3 length equals 15 residues. The CDR3 DNA follows: TGTGCCAGCAGTCCAGGCGCGGGGCCGTACAATGAGCAGTTCTTC. This encodes CASSPGAGPYNEQFF.

The rearrangement uses TRBV5-6 and TRBJ1-1; possible D gene TRBD1, 5 bases. V was clipped by 0 bases and J by 10 bases, with 13 bases between them. This CDR3 contains 13 residues. The germline V gene has CDR1 SGHDT and CDR2 YYEEEE. CDR3 sequence: CASSLGQLGGAFF. In DNA form, the CDR3 reads TGTGCCAGCAGCTTGGGACAGCTGGGGGGAGCTTTCTTT. Full variable domain (rest looked up from reference TRBV5-6 and TRBJ1-1): DAGVTQSPTHLIKTRGQQVTLRCSPKSGHDTVSWYQQALGQGPQFIFQYYEEEERQRGNFPDRFSGHQFPNYSSELNVNALLLGDSALYLCASSLGQLGGAFFGQGTRLTVV.